This T cell receptor beta chain stems from a study of shared clonotypes between healthy human individuals. Sorted-subset replicate PCRs used roughly 210 ng of genomic DNA. This amount corresponded to 25,000 to 30,000 T cell genomes. This table comes from immunoSEQ multiplex PCR, and its TCRdb copy is limited to in-frame clones, with some not included. The repertoire holds about 2.4 million clones, with 80% to 95% as singletons. Study results and caveats: Sharing across four donors was highest in naive CD4 (approximately 5%) and lowest in memory CD8 (roughly 0.4%). Clonotype sharing across donors was expected to vary with sequencing depth.

As to this clone: Antigen unknown. One end of the junction fails to match germline, which may point to a read error.

Germline CDR1 reads SGHTA; CDR2 reads FQGNSA. The CDR3 is made up of 12 amino acids. The receptor's source is a man younger than 35 in good health. Some clones in this sample may be carry-over from other donors' samples. The V call is TRBV7-2, the J call TRBJ2-3, with D maybe TRBD1 (6 bases). Sequencing used naive CD4+ T cells from PBMCs. Subset meaning: CD45RA+ positively selected. CDR3 sequence: CASSLTGPLMLF. The DNA for the CDR3 is TGTGCCAGCAGCTTAACAGGGCCGCTTATGCTTTTT.